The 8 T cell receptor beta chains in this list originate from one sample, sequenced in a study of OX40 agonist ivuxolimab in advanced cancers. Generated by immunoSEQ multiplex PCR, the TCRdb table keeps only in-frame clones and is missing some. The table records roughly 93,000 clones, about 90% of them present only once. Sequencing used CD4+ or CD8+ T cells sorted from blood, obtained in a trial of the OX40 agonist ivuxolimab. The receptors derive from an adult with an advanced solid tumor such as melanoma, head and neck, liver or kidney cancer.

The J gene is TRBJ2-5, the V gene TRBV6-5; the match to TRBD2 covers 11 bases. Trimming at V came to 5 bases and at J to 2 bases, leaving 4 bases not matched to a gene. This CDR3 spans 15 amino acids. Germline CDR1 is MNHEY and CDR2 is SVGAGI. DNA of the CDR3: TGTGCCAGCAGTCAGAGACTAGCGGGGCAAGAGACCCAGTACTTC. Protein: CASSQRLAGQETQYF.

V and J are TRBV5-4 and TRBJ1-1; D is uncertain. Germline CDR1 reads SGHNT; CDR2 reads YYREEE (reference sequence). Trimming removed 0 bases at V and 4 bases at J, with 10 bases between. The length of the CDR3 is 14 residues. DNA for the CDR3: TGTGCCAGCAGCTTGGTGGGCAGCCCCACTGAAGCTTTCTTT. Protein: CASSLVGSPTEAFF. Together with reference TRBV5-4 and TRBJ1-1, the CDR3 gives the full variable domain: ETGVTQSPTHLIKTRGQQVTLRCSSQSGHNTVSWYQQALGQGPQFIFQYYREEENGRGNFPPRFSGLQFPNYSSELNVNALELDDSALYLCASSLVGSPTEAFFGQGTRLTVV.

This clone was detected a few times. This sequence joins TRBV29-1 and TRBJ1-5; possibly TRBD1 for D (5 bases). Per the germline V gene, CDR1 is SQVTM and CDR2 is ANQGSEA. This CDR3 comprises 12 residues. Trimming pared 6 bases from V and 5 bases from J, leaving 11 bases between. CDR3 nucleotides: TGCAGCGTCCTAGTGGGGGATCAGCCCCAGCATTTT. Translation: CSVLVGDQPQHF.

This CDR3 is CSVGGQLQGTQYF. CDR3 coding DNA: TGCAGCGTTGGGGGACAGCTTCAGGGTACGCAGTATTTT. The chain couples TRBV29-1 to TRBJ2-3; 7 bases are a match to TRBD1. Germline V lookup: CDR1 SQVTM, CDR2 ANQGSEA. CDR3 length: 13 amino acids. V was clipped by 4 bases and J by 8 bases; unmatched bases: 9.

CDR3 bases: TGTGCCTGGAGTGGGGGGTGGGACTATGGCTACACCTTC. The encoded protein is CAWSGGWDYGYTF. The chain combines TRBV30 with TRBJ1-2; D possibly corresponds to TRBD1 (5 bases). Trimming left V 1 base short and J 3 bases short, with 9 bases between. Germline V CDR1 and CDR2: GTSNPN, SVGIG (reference sequence). This CDR3 comprises 13 residues.

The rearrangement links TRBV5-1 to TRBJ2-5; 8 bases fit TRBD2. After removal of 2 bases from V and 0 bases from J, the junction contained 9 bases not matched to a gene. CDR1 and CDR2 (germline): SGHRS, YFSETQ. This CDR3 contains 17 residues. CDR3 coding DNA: TGCGCCAGCAGCTTAGATAGAATAGCGGGGAACCAAGAGACCCAGTACTTC. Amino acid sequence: CASSLDRIAGNQETQYF.

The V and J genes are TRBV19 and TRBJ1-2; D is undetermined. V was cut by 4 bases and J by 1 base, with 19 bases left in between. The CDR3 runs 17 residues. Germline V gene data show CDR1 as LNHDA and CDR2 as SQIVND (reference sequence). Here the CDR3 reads CASSTHLRPPLNYGYTF. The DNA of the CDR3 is TGTGCCAGTAGTACCCATCTAAGACCGCCTCTTAACTATGGCTACACCTTC. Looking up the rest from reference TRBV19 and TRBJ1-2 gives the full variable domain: DGGITQSPKYLFRKEGQNVTLSCEQNLNHDAMYWYRQDPGQGLRLIYYSQIVNDFQKGDIAEGYSVSREKKESFPLTVTSAQKNPTAFYLCASSTHLRPPLNYGYTFGSGTRLTVV.

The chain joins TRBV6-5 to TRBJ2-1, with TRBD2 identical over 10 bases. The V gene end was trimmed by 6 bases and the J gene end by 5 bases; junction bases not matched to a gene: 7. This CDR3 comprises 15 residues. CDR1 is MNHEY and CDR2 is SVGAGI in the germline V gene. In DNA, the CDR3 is TGTGCCAGCAGCCCCGGGCTAGCGGGGGACAATGAGCAGTTCTTC. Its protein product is CASSPGLAGDNEQFF.